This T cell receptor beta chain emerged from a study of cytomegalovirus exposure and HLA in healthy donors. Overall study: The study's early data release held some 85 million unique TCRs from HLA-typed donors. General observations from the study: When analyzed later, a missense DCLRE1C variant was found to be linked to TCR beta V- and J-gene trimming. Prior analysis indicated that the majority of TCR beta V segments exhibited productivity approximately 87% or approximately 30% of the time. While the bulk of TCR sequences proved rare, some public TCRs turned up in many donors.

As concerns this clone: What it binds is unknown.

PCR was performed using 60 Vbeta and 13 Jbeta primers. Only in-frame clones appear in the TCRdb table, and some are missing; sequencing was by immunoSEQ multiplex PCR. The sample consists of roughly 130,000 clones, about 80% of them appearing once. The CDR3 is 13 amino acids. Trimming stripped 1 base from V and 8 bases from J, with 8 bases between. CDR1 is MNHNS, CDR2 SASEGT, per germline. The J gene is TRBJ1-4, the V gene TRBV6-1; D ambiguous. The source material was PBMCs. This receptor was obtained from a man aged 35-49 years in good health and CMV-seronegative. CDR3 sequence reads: CASSEDAQEKLFF. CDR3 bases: TGTGCCAGCAGTGAAGACGCTCAGGAAAAACTGTTTTTT.